This T cell receptor beta chain came from a study of monozygotic twins with inflammatory bowel disease (dated by TCRdb to between 2018 and 2021). Turning to the overall study: In total, roughly 28 monozygotic twin pairs made up the full study: 19 Danish pairs, all IBD-discordant, plus nine German pairs, of which four were IBD-concordant and five were IBD-discordant. Disease-associated traits were sought mainly through comparisons between IBD patients and their genetically identical healthy co-twins within discordant pairs. Each individual had, on average, about 151 000 unique TCRalpha sequences and 181 000 unique TCRbeta sequences available for analysis. The paper's findings and limits, for the study overall: Because patients received different immunosuppressive treatments, the repertoires may have picked up extra background noise and variability between individuals. IBD patients had lower TCRbeta repertoire diversity, measured by the inverse Simpson index, than their healthy co-twins. Different T cell subtypes could not be distinguished in the analysis. No difference in repertoire similarity was observed between concordant and discordant twins, possibly owing to limited statistical power. The results gave no support for a single strong signal or clonotype linked to IBD. Compared with healthy twins, IBD patients shared fewer clonotypes with other individuals, and the difference was most pronounced in patients with signs of disease activity.

CDR1 is given as KGHDR and CDR2 as SFDVKD, both from the germline V gene. Inclusive of the bounding cysteine and phenylalanine, the CDR3 is 16 residues long. No nucleotide data were recorded. About this clonotype itself: It lacks a known antigen.

From each donor, an approximately 2.5 ml peripheral blood sample was collected into PAXgene tubes and stored at -80 degrees C. Total RNA was isolated from whole blood with the PAXgene blood miRNA kit on an automated QIAcube, without T cell sorting. Peripheral blood from monozygotic twin pairs, either concordant or discordant for inflammatory bowel disease, underwent deep TCRalpha and TCRbeta repertoire profiling that used unique molecular barcoding. Smoking habits were recorded for all twin pairs, and each individual was classified as a current, former or never smoker. The library was obtained by 5' RACE. The input for every TCR library was around 3,800 ng of total RNA. For each sample, cDNA synthesis was carried out in eight separate reactions using SMARTScribe reverse transcriptase. During cDNA synthesis, template switching introduced unique molecular identifiers that contained a 6-nucleotide sample barcode. Two nested PCRs of approximately 16 and 9 cycles amplified the TCRalpha and TCRbeta cDNA, and bead purification followed each PCR. Before amplification, the cDNA was both treated with uracil DNA-glycosylase and purified with the QIAquick PCR purification kit. In the second PCR, Illumina TruSeq-compatible adapters and sample-specific barcodes were added. Library quality and concentration were assessed using TapeStation and Qubit, and 4.5 to 6.5 ng of each library was pooled. Sequencing of pooled libraries was carried out on an Illumina HiSeq2500 single-index Rapid Run using 2 x 100 bp reads and custom sequencing primers. Per the authors' processing: MiGEC version 1.2.6 was used for UMI-based consensus assembly to correct PCR and sequencing errors. MiXCR version 2.1.1 was used for V(D)J alignment, clonotype assembly and CDR3 extraction. Gene usage, clonotype sharing and MAIT/NKT TCR abundance were normalised by analysing the top 1000, 10 000 and 20 000 clonotypes per sample. After downsampling to 27 000 UMIs, diversity was calculated as the inverse Simpson index using the vegan R package. Paired Mann-Whitney U tests were applied to discordant twin pairs, and Benjamini-Hochberg correction was used for multiple testing. TCRdb reprocessed the reads and provides one entry for every CDR3 protein sequence; no DNA is given. TCRdb, rather than the study authors, made the V and J calls. The sample's table lists a count of approximately 330,000 distinct CDR3 sequences. Under 2.5% of the sample rests with the top ten.

Material: blood. The receptor's source is a human donor with ulcerative colitis or Crohn's disease, or a healthy co-twin of an affected twin (not recorded which). The rearrangement combines TRBV24-1 with TRBJ2-3; lacking DNA, the TRBD1 call made by TCRdb goes unchecked. The CDR3 protein: CATREGRGGGTDTQYF.